This is a list of T cell receptor beta chains from one sample in a study of shared clonotypes between healthy human individuals. Using immunoSEQ multiplex PCR, the repertoire was profiled, and TCRdb retains in-frame clones only, with some absent. The sample contains approximately 2,000,000 clones, 85% to 95% of which appear only once. The sequenced material came from naive CD8+ T cells from PBMCs. Receptors originate from a man between 18 and 35 years old in good health. Some clones in this sample may be carry-over from other donors' samples. Both conserved end residues are trimmed from each CDR3.

J: TRBJ1-1; V: TRBV7-9; CDR3: ASVHTMNTEAF
J: TRBJ2-1; V: TRBV6-6; CDR3: ASTPSGPTYNEQF
J: TRBJ2-5; V: TRBV6-6; CDR3: ASSLLDPSGETQY
J: TRBJ2-1; V: TRBV4-3; CDR3: ASSPSTSGRFNEQF
J: TRBJ2-7; V: TRBV7-3; CDR3: ASSLTGTSEQY
J: TRBJ2-7; V: TRBV5-1; CDR3: ASSLERQGYYEQY
J: TRBJ2-1; V: TRBV19; CDR3: ASTGQDRHEQF
J: TRBJ2-3; V: TRBV7-8; CDR3: ASSPRSSGVVTDTQY
J: TRBJ2-6; V: TRBV9; CDR3: ASSSAGGGTSSSGANVLT
J: TRBJ2-7; V: TRBV2; CDR3: ASSEDSGRLILEQY
J: TRBJ1-3; V: TRBV7-6; CDR3: ASSPYGRQGISGNTIY
J: TRBJ1-4; V: TRBV18; CDR3: ASSPQGGYEKLF
J: TRBJ1-2; V: TRBV15; CDR3: ATSRDRQGDGYT
J: TRBJ1-2; V: TRBV7-9; CDR3: ASSLVRDRNGYT
J: TRBJ2-2; V: TRBV27; CDR3: ASSKLYTGELF
J: TRBJ2-7; V: TRBV28; CDR3: ASSPGQRLLEQY
J: TRBJ2-3; V: TRBV9; CDR3: ASSVVVGTDTQY
J: TRBJ2-7; V: TRBV7-2; CDR3: ASSLDWGLYEQY
J: TRBJ1-5; V: TRBV7-9; CDR3: ASSLETEHQPQH
J: TRBJ2-7; V: TRBV5-1; CDR3: ASSWALGSYEQY
J: TRBJ2-7; V: TRBV5-1; CDR3: ASSPGDGRFGSEQY
J: TRBJ1-2; V: TRBV29-1; CDR3: SVLVLGGYT
J: TRBJ2-7; V: TRBV2; CDR3: ASSEGGFYYEQY
J: TRBJ2-1; V: TRBV6-1; CDR3: ASGWDRAYNEQF
J: TRBJ2-1; V: TRBV4-3; CDR3: ASSQRRGEQF
J: TRBJ1-2; V: TRBV7-6; CDR3: ASSPRTGPDGYT